Following are 2 T cell receptor beta chains from one sample sequenced in a study of blood T cell repertoires in COVID-19. Assay: immunoSEQ multiplex PCR; the TCRdb copy retains only in-frame clones and omits some. The sample consists of around 37,000 clones, more than 85% of them appearing once. Material: peripheral blood. The receptors were gathered from an elderly woman with acute or convalescent COVID-19.

The chain joins TRBV29-1 to TRBJ1-1, with D tentatively TRBD1 (5 bases). Germline V gives CDR1 SQVTM, CDR2 ANQGSEA. With 4 bases removed from V and 11 bases from J, the gap between germline ends came to 14 bases. The CDR3 sequence is 11 residues long. DNA for the CDR3: TGCAGCGTTGTCCAGGGAAGGCGGGCTTTCTTT. This codes for CSVVQGRRAFF.

V is TRBV6-2 or TRBV6-3 and J is TRBJ2-1; 8 nucleotides align to TRBD2. The V and J ends lost 0 bases and 0 bases, in that order; junction bases with no gene match: 4. This CDR3 is 17 amino acids long. The germline gives CDR1 MNHEY, CDR2 SVGEGT. This chain's CDR3 is CASSYSGGGSSYNEQFF. The DNA for the CDR3 is TGTGCCAGCAGTTACTCGGGCGGGGGGAGCTCCTACAATGAGCAGTTCTTC.